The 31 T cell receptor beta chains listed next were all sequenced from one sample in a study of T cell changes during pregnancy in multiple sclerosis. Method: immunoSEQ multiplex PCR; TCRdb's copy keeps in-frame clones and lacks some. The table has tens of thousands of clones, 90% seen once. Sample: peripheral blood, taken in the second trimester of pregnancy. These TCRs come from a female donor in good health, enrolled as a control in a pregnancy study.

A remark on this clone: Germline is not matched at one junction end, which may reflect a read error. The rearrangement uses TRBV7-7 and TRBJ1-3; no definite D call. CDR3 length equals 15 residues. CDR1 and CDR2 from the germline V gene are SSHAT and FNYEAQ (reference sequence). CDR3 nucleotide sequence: TGTGCTAGCAGCTTACGCTTTCCCCCGGAGAACACCATATATTTT. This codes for CASSLRFPPENTIYF.

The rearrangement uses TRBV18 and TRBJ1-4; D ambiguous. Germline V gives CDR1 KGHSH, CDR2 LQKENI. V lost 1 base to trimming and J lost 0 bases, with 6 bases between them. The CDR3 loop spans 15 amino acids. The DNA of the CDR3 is TGTGCCAGCTCACCACAGAGAGCAACTAATGAAAAACTGTTTTTT. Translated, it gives CASSPQRATNEKLFF. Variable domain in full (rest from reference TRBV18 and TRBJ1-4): NAGVMQNPRHLVRRRGQEARLRCSPMKGHSHVYWYRQLPEEGLKFMVYLQKENIIDESGMPKERFSAEFPKEGPSILRIQQVVRGDSAAYFCASSPQRATNEKLFFGSGTQLSVL.

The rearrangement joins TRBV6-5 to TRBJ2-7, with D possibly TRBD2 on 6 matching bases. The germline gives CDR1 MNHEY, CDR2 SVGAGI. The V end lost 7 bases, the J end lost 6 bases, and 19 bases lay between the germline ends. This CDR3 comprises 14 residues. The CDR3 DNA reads TGTGCCAGCACCCTAGTGGGAGGACAAGGCGAGCAGTACTTC. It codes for CASTLVGGQGEQYF.

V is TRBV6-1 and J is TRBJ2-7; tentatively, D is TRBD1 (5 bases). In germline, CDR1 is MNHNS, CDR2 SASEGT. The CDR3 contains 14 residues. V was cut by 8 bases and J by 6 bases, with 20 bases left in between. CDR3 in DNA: TGTGCCAGCTCTGCGTCTGGAAGGGGAATCGAGCAGTACTTC. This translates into CASSASGRGIEQYF.

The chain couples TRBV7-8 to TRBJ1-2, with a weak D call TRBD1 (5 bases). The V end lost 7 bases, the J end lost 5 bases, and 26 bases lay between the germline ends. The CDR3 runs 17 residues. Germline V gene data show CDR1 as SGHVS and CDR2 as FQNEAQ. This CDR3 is CASTMHRGLGDSYGYTF. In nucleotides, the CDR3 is TGTGCCAGCACCATGCATAGGGGCTTGGGTGACTCTTATGGCTACACCTTC.

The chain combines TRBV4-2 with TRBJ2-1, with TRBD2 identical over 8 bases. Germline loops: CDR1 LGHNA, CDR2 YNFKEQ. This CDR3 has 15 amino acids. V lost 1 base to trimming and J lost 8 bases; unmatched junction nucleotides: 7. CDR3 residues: CASSQGSSGGDEQFF. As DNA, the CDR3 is TGTGCCAGCAGCCAAGGTTCGAGCGGGGGCGATGAGCAGTTCTTC.

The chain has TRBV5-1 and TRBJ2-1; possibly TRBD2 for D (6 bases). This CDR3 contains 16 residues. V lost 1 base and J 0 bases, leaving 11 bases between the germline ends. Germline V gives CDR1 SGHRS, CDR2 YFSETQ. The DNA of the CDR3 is TGCGCCAGCAGCTTGTGGGGGGACCCCTCCTACAATGAGCAGTTCTTC. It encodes CASSLWGDPSYNEQFF.

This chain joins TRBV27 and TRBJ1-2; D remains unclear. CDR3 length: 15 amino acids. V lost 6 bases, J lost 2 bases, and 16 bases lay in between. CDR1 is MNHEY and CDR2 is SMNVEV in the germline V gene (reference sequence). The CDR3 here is CASSSSGHLNYGYTF. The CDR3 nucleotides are TGTGCCAGCAGCTCCTCAGGCCATCTAAACTATGGCTACACCTTC.

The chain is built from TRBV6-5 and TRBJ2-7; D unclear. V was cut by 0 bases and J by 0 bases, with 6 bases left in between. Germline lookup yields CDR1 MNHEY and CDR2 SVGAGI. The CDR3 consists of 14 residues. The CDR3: CASSYSADSYEQYF. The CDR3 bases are TGTGCCAGCAGTTACTCGGCCGACTCCTACGAGCAGTACTTC.

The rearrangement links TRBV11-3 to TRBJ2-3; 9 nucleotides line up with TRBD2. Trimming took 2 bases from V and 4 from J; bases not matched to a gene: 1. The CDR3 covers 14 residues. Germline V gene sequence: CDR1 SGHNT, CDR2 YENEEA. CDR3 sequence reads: CASSLLAGSDTQYF. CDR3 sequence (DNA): TGTGCCAGCAGCTTACTAGCGGGGTCAGATACGCAGTATTTT.

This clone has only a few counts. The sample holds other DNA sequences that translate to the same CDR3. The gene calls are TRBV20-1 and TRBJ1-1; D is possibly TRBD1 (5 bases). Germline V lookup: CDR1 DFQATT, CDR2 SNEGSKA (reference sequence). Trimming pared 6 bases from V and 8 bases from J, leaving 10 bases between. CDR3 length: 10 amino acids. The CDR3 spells CSASRGEAFF. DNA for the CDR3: TGCAGTGCATCTCGGGGGGAAGCTTTCTTT.

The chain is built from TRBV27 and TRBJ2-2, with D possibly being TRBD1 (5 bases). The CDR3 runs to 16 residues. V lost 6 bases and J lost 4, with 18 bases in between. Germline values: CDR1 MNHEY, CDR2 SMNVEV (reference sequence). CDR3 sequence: CASSRARRQITGELFF. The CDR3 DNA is TGTGCCAGCAGCCGAGCCCGCAGACAGATCACCGGGGAGCTGTTTTTT.

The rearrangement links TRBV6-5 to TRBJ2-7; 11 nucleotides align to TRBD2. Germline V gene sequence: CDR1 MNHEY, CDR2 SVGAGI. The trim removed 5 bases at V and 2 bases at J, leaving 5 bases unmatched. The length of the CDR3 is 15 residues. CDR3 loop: CASSRGTSGPYEQYF. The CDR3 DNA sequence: TGTGCCAGCAGTCGGGGGACTAGCGGCCCCTACGAGCAGTACTTC.

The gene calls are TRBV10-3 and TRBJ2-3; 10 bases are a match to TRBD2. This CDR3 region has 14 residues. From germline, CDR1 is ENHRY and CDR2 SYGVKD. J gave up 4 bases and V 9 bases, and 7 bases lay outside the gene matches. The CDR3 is CAIQAGGPSDTQYF. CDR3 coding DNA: TGTGCCATACAAGCGGGAGGGCCCTCAGATACGCAGTATTTT.

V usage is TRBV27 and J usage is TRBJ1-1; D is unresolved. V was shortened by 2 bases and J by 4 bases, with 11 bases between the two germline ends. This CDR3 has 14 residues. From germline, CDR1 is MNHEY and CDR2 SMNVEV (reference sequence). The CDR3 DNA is TGTGCCAGCAGTTTAACGACCGGCGGCACTGAAGCTTTCTTT. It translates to CASSLTTGGTEAFF.

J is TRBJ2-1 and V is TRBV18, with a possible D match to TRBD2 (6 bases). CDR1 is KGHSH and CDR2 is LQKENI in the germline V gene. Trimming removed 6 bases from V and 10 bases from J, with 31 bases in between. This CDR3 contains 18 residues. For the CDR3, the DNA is TGTGCCAGCTCTCCGTACCCTCCTTGGGATAGCGATGGAGGGGAGCAGTTCTTC. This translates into CASSPYPPWDSDGGEQFF.

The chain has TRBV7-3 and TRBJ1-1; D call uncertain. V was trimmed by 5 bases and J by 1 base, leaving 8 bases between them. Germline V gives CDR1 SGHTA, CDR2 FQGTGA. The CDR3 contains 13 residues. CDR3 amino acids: CASSQSGNTEAFF. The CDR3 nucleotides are TGTGCCAGCAGCCAAAGCGGGAACACTGAAGCTTTCTTT. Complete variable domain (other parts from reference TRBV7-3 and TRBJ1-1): GAGVSQTPSNKVTEKGKYVELRCDPISGHTALYWYRQSLGQGPEFLIYFQGTGAADDSGLPNDRFFAVRPEGSVSTLKIQRTERGDSAVYLCASSQSGNTEAFFGQGTRLTVV.

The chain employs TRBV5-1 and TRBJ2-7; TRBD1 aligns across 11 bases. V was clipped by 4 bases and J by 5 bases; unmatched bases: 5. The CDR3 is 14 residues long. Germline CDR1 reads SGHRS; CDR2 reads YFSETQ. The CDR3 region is CASSLGTGGNEQYF. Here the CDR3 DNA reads TGCGCCAGCAGCCTCGGGACAGGGGGGAACGAGCAGTACTTC.

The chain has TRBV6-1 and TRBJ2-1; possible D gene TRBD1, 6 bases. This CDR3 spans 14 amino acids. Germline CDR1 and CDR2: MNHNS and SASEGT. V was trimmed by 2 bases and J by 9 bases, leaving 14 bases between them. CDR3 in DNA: TGTGCCAGCAGTGAATTGAGGGGGAACGGTGAGCAGTTCTTC. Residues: CASSELRGNGEQFF.

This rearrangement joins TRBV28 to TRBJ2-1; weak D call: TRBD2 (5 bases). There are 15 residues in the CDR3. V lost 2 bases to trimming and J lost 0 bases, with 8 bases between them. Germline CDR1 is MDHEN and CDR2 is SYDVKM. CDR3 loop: CASSLGRDSYNEQFF. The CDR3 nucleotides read TGTGCCAGCAGTTTAGGCCGGGACTCCTACAATGAGCAGTTCTTC.

The CDR3 loop reads CASSVGRPGQLNTGELFF. CDR3 nucleotide sequence: TGTGCCAGCAGCGTAGGGCGTCCCGGACAGCTTAACACCGGGGAGCTGTTTTTT. The rearrangement uses TRBV9 and TRBJ2-2; D is possibly TRBD1 (6 bases). The CDR3 is 18 amino acids. Trimming removed 0 bases at V and 2 bases at J, with 17 bases between. CDR1 is SGDLS, CDR2 YYNGEE, per germline.

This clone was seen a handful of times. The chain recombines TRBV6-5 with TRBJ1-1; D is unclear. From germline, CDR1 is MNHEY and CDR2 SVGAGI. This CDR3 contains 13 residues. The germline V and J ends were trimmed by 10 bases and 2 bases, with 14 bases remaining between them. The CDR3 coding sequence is TGTGCCACACTCCGAGGGAAAAACACTGAAGCTTTCTTT. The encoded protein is CATLRGKNTEAFF.

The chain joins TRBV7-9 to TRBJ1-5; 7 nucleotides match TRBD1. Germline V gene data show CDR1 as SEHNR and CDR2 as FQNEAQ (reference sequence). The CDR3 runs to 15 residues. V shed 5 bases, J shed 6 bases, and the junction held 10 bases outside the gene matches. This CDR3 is CASSPLGGGTQPQHF. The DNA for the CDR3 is TGTGCCAGCAGCCCTCTAGGAGGGGGCACTCAGCCCCAGCATTTT.

The CDR3 DNA reads TGTGCCAGCAGTAATTCCTTAGCGGGGGCCCGGTTCTTC. The encoded protein is CASSNSLAGARFF. This chain uses TRBV25-1 with TRBJ2-1; 9 bases map to TRBD2. Germline-derived CDR1 and CDR2 are MGHDK and SYGVNS. The J segment lost 15 bases and the V segment lost 5 bases, leaving 11 bases of the junction unmatched. The CDR3 is 13 residues long. The full variable domain, its missing parts supplied by reference TRBV25-1 and TRBJ2-1, is EADIYQTPRYLVIGTGKKITLECSQTMGHDKMYWYQQDPGMELHLIHYSYGVNSTEKGDLSSESTVSRIRTEHFPLTLESARPSHTSQYLCASSNSLAGARFFGPGTRLTVL.

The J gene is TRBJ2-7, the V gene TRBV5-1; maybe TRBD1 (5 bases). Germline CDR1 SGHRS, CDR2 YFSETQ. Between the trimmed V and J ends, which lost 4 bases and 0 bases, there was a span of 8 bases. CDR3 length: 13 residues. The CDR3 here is CASSPDSSYEQYF. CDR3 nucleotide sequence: TGCGCCAGCAGCCCCGACAGCTCCTACGAGCAGTACTTC. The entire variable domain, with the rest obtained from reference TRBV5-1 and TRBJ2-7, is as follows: KAGVTQTPRYLIKTRGQQVTLSCSPISGHRSVSWYQQTPGQGLQFLFEYFSETQRNKGNFPGRFSGRQFSNSRSEMNVSTLELGDSALYLCASSPDSSYEQYFGPGTRLTVT.

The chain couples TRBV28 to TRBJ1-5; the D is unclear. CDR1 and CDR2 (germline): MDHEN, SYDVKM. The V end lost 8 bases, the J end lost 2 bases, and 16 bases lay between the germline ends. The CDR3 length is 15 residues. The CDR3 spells CASVIGDMGNQPQHF. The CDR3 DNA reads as TGTGCCAGCGTCATCGGGGATATGGGCAATCAGCCCCAGCATTTT.

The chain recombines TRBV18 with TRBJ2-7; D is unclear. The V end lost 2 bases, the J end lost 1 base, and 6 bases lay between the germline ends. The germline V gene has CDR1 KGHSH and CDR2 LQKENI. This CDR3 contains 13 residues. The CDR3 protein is CASSPGPSYEQYF. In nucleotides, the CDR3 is TGTGCCAGCTCACCAGGGCCGTCCTACGAGCAGTACTTC.

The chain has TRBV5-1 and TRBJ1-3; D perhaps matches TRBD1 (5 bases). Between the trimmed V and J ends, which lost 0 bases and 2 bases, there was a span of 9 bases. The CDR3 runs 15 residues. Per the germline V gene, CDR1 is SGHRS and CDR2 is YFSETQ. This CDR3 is CASSLDRPPGNTIYF. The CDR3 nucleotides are TGCGCCAGCAGCTTGGACAGGCCACCTGGAAACACCATATATTTT.

The CDR3 nucleotides are TGTGCCAGCAGTGGGACAGGGTACACCGGGGAGCTGTTTTTT. It translates to CASSGTGYTGELFF. This chain links TRBV2 with TRBJ2-2, with TRBD1 matching 8 bases. Germline CDR1 is SNHLY and CDR2 is FYNNEI. CDR3 size: 14 residues. V shed 4 bases, J shed 3 bases, and the junction held 1 base outside the gene matches. The complete variable domain, with remaining parts taken from reference TRBV2 and TRBJ2-2, reads EPEVTQTPSHQVTQMGQEVILRCVPISNHLYFYWYRQILGQKVEFLVSFYNNEISEKSEIFDDQFSVERPDGSNFTLKIRSTKLEDSAMYFCASSGTGYTGELFFGEGSRLTVL.

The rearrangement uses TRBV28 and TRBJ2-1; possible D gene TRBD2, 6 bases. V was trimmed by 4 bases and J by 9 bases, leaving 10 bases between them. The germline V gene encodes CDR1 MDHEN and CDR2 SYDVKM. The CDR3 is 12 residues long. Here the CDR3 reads CASSSRRVEQFF. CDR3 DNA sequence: TGTGCCAGCAGTTCCCGGAGGGTTGAGCAGTTCTTC.

This CDR3 is CSVSTSGINEQFF. The DNA for the CDR3 is TGCAGCGTCAGTACTAGCGGGATAAATGAGCAGTTCTTC. This sequence joins TRBV29-1 and TRBJ2-1; 10 bases align to TRBD2. The V and J ends lost 6 bases and 7 bases, in that order; junction bases with no gene match: 6. The CDR3 is 13 amino acids. Germline values: CDR1 SQVTM, CDR2 ANQGSEA.